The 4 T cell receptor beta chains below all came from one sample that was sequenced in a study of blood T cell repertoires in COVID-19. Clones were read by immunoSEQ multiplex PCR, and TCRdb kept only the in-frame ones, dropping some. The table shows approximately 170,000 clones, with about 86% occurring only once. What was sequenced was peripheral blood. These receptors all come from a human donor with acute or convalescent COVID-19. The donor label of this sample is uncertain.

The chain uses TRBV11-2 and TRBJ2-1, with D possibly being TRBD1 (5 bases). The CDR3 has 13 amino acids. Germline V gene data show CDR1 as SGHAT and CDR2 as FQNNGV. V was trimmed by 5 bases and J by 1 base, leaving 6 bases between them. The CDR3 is CASSQGSYNEQFF. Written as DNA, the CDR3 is TGTGCCAGCAGCCAGGGATCCTACAATGAGCAGTTCTTC. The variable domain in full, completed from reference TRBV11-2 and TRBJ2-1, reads EAGVAQSPRYKIIEKRQSVAFWCNPISGHATLYWYQQILGQGPKLLIQFQNNGVVDDSQLPKDRFSAERLKGVDSTLKIQPAKLEDSAVYLCASSQGSYNEQFFGPGTRLTVL.

CDR3 in amino acids: CACTRPGDYEQYF. For the CDR3, the DNA is TGTGCCTGTACGCGACCCGGAGACTACGAGCAGTACTTC. J is TRBJ2-7 and V is TRBV30; the D is unclear. V was trimmed by 6 bases and J by 3 bases, leaving 15 bases between them. Germline V gene sequence: CDR1 GTSNPN, CDR2 SVGIG (reference sequence). CDR3 length: 13 amino acids.

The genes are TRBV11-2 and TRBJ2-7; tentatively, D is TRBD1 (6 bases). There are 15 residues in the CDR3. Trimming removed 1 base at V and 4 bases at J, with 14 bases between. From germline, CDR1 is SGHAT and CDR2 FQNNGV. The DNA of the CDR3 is TGTGCCAGCAGCTTAGTCCGGGACACCCCTTACGAGCAGTACTTC. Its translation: CASSLVRDTPYEQYF.

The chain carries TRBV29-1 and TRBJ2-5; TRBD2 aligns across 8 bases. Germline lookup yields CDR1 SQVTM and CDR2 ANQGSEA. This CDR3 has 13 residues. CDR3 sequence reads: CSWREANQETQYF. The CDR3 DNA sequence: TGCAGTTGGCGGGAGGCCAACCAAGAGACCCAGTACTTC.